A single sample gave rise to the 17 T cell receptor beta chains below, sequenced in a study of blood T cell repertoires in COVID-19. The assay was immunoSEQ multiplex PCR, and TCRdb's table has in-frame clones only and misses some. This table holds 140,000 or so clones, approximately 80% found once. Sequences were obtained from peripheral blood. The receptors were gathered from a woman aged 50 to 60 with acute or convalescent COVID-19.

The chain uses TRBV9 and TRBJ2-7, with a weak D call TRBD1 (5 bases). Germline CDR1 and CDR2: SGDLS and YYNGEE. CDR3 length equals 14 residues. V lost 1 base, J lost 1 base, and 9 bases lay in between. This CDR3 is CASSVLGESYEQYF. Here the CDR3 DNA reads TGTGCCAGCAGCGTATTAGGGGAATCCTACGAGCAGTACTTC.

The CDR3 here is CASSSTGGNGYTF. CDR3 bases: TGTGCCAGCAGCTCAACAGGGGGCAATGGCTACACCTTC. This chain connects TRBV6-2 or TRBV6-3 to TRBJ1-2, with 9 bases identical to TRBD1. The CDR3 has 13 amino acids. Per germline, CDR1 MNHEY and CDR2 SVGEGT. V shed 6 bases, J shed 6 bases, and the junction held 5 bases outside the gene matches.

V usage is TRBV5-4 and J usage is TRBJ2-7, with D maybe TRBD2 (7 bases). Germline loops: CDR1 SGHNT, CDR2 YYREEE (reference sequence). The CDR3 has 16 residues. The germline V and J ends were trimmed by 0 bases and 0 bases, with 13 bases remaining between them. The CDR3 region is CASSLVGGGLSYEQYF. The CDR3 DNA reads TGTGCCAGCAGCTTGGTAGGGGGGGGACTCTCCTACGAGCAGTACTTC.

The chain employs TRBV5-1 and TRBJ1-1; possible D gene TRBD1, 6 bases. V lost 1 base and J 6 bases, leaving 10 bases between the germline ends. The germline CDR1 and CDR2 sequences are SGHRS and YFSETQ. The CDR3 runs to 13 residues. Here the CDR3 reads CASSLQGFAEAFF. The CDR3, as DNA: TGCGCCAGCAGCTTGCAGGGGTTCGCTGAAGCTTTCTTT.

This clone was found once. J is TRBJ2-5 and V is TRBV5-1; a possible D gene is TRBD2 (5 bases). The CDR3 runs to 15 residues. CDR1 and CDR2 from the germline V gene are SGHRS and YFSETQ. V lost 3 bases and J lost 2, with 14 bases in between. The CDR3, as DNA: TGCGCCAGCAGCTCGAGAGGGCCCAAACAAGAGACCCAGTACTTC. It specifies CASSSRGPKQETQYF.

The count of this clone is one. Compared with germline, one end of the junction differs, possibly owing to a read error. This chain uses TRBV5-5 with TRBJ2-2; TRBD2 might be the D (6 bases). The length of the CDR3 is 13 residues. Germline V CDR1 and CDR2: SGHKS, YYEKEE (reference sequence). CDR3 amino acids: CASSLEGTGELFF. Here the CDR3 DNA reads TGTGCCAGCAGTTTGGAGGGGACCGGGGAGCTGTTTTTT.

This clone was seen only once. This chain joins TRBV28 and TRBJ2-5, with TRBD1 matching over 7 bases. The CDR3 spans 14 residues. Germline V gene data show CDR1 as MDHEN and CDR2 as SYDVKM. After removal of 4 bases from V and 0 bases from J, the junction contained 2 bases not matched to a gene. The CDR3 protein is CASSSGQNQETQYF. The CDR3 nucleotides read TGTGCCAGCAGTTCGGGACAGAACCAAGAGACCCAGTACTTC. Variable domain in full (rest from reference TRBV28 and TRBJ2-5): DVKVTQSSRYLVKRTGEKVFLECVQDMDHENMFWYRQDPGLGLRLIYFSYDVKMKEKGDIPEGYSVSREKKERFSLILESASTNQTSMYLCASSSGQNQETQYFGPGTRLLVL.

This chain uses TRBV4-2 with TRBJ2-3, with 9 nucleotides matching TRBD2. Germline CDR1 and CDR2: LGHNA and YNFKEQ. V shed 4 bases, J shed 2 bases, and the junction held 7 bases outside the gene matches. This CDR3 region has 16 residues. The CDR3 DNA reads TGTGCCAGCAGCCCTCTCGCGGGGGGGATCACAGATACGCAGTATTTT. Translation: CASSPLAGGITDTQYF.

This rearrangement joins TRBV27 to TRBJ2-1; 7 bases are a match to TRBD2. Per the germline V gene, CDR1 is MNHEY and CDR2 is SMNVEV (reference sequence). The CDR3 is made up of 14 amino acids. The ends lost 6 bases at V and 5 bases at J; junction bases unmatched: 7. The CDR3 bases are TGTGCCAGCAGCTCCGGGACTACCCACAATGAGCAGTTCTTC. Amino acid sequence: CASSSGTTHNEQFF.

The chain uses TRBV29-1 and TRBJ1-5; 8 nucleotides match TRBD1. The trim removed 4 bases at V and 7 bases at J, leaving 6 bases unmatched. This CDR3 contains 13 residues. The germline CDR1 and CDR2 sequences are SQVTM and ANQGSEA. CDR3 coding DNA: TGCAGCGTTGCCGGACAGGGTAACCAGCCCCAGCATTTT. Translated: CSVAGQGNQPQHF.

This clone was observed a single time. The rearrangement uses TRBV12-3 or TRBV12-4 and TRBJ1-1; D unresolved. This CDR3 region has 13 residues. V lost 6 bases and J lost 7, with 15 bases in between. This chain's CDR3 is CASSYLLEGEAFF. For the CDR3, the DNA is TGTGCCAGCAGCTACCTCCTCGAGGGTGAAGCTTTCTTT.

The J gene is TRBJ2-3, the V gene TRBV5-8; D uncertain. There are 14 residues in the CDR3. Trimming removed 0 bases at V and 1 base at J, with 6 bases between. The germline V gene encodes CDR1 SGHTS and CDR2 YDEGEE. DNA of the CDR3: TGTGCCAGCAGCTTGGTAGTGGGCACAGATACGCAGTATTTT. Amino acid sequence: CASSLVVGTDTQYF.

The chain is built from TRBV4-2 and TRBJ1-6; perhaps TRBD1 as D (5 bases). Germline lookup yields CDR1 LGHNA and CDR2 YNFKEQ. Trimming removed 0 bases from V and 10 bases from J, with 13 bases in between. The CDR3 has 15 amino acids. The CDR3 here is CASSQDLDNYSPLHF. CDR3 nucleotide sequence: TGTGCCAGCAGCCAAGATCTGGACAACTACTCACCCCTCCACTTT.

This clone is labeled medium-sized. This chain links TRBV5-5 with TRBJ2-7; D not certain. CDR1 SGHKS and CDR2 YYEKEE come from the germline V gene (reference sequence). Trimming removed 4 bases from V and 3 bases from J, with 8 bases in between. CDR3 length: 12 residues. CDR3 sequence reads: CASSQVDYEQYF. CDR3 DNA sequence: TGTGCCAGCAGCCAGGTCGACTACGAGCAGTACTTC.

A few counts support this clone. The chain joins TRBV30 to TRBJ2-5; 8 bases agree with TRBD2. Per the germline V gene, CDR1 is GTSNPN and CDR2 is SVGIG (reference sequence). This CDR3 has 14 residues. The ends lost 3 bases at V and 0 bases at J; junction bases unmatched: 3. CDR3 in amino acids: CAWRARGDQETQYF. The CDR3 coding sequence is TGTGCCTGGAGAGCGCGGGGGGACCAAGAGACCCAGTACTTC.

The V and J genes are TRBV23-1 and TRBJ1-5; 8 nucleotides align to TRBD1. TRBV23-1 is assigned to the ORF class and has an uncertain function. This CDR3 contains 16 residues. Losses at the gene ends were 0 bases for V and 6 bases for J; bases not matched to a gene: 7. CDR3 loop: CASSQSGQGTRQPQHF. CDR3 bases: TGCGCCAGCAGTCAATCAGGACAGGGAACTCGTCAGCCCCAGCATTTT.

The gene calls are TRBV3-1 (or the pseudogene TRBV3-2) and TRBJ1-1, with 9 bases aligning to TRBD1. With V trimmed by 2 bases and J by 9 bases, 7 bases remained unmatched. Per germline, CDR1 LGHDT and CDR2 YNNKEL (reference sequence). The CDR3 runs to 14 residues. CDR3 in DNA: TGTGCCAGCAGCCAAAAGACAGGGGGGACCCAAGCTTTCTTT. Translation: CASSQKTGGTQAFF.